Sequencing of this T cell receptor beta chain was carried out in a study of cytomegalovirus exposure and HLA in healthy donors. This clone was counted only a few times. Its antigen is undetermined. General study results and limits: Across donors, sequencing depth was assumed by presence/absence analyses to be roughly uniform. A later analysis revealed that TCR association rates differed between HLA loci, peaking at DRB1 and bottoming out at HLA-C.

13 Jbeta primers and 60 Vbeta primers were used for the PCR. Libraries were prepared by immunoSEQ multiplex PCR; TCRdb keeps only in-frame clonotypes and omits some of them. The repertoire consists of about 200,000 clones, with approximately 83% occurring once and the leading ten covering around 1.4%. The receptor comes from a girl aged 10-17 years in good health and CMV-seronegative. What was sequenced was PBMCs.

The DNA of the CDR3 is TGTGCCAGCAGCTCACACAGGGGAGCTAACTATGGCTACACCTTC. This gives the protein CASSSHRGANYGYTF. This rearrangement joins TRBV5-6 to TRBJ1-2, with TRBD1 matching over 7 bases. The CDR3 consists of 15 residues. Germline V gives CDR1 SGHDT, CDR2 YYEEEE. With 3 bases clipped from V and 0 bases from J, the junction kept 5 bases outside the gene matches.